One sample yielded the 27 T cell receptor delta chains listed below, sequenced in a study of gamma-delta T cells after stem cell transplantation. TCRdb re-called clones from the RT-PCR reads via CATT. The table shows more than 3,000 delta-chain clones, with about 1.5% occurring only once. Sequencing was done on a sample of gamma-delta T cells. These receptors were collected from a human donor. It is not recorded whose cells these are; they may come from a transplant donor.

This clone was seen only a few times. A far bigger clonotype differs at one base, so this is likely a read error. The sample contains more than one DNA sequence encoding this CDR3. This chain links TRDV2 with TRDJ1; 7 bases fit TRDD3. Trimming took 3 bases from V and 4 from J; bases not matched to a gene: 10. Germline V gives CDR1 GEAIGNYY, CDR2 EKD. There are 15 residues in the CDR3. CDR3: CACDLLGDKSDKLIF. CDR3 bases: TGTGCCTGTGACCTACTAGGGGATAAGAGCGATAAACTCATCTTT.

This clone has more than one count but fewer than ten. The TCRdb record carries a much larger clone's protein, which differs from this DNA's translation at residue 3; a read error is the likely cause, and the protein listed here is the DNA translation. V and J are TRDV2 and TRDJ1, with 9 nucleotides matching TRDD3. This CDR3 comprises 17 residues. Germline CDR1 reads GEAIGNYY; CDR2 reads EKD. The CDR3 loop is CAFDTVGDIRSTDKLIF. The CDR3 DNA follows: TGTGCCTTTGACACAGTGGGGGATATAAGGTCCACCGATAAACTCATCTTT.

This clone is judged large. Other DNA sequences in this specimen translate into the identical CDR3. The rearrangement joins TRDV2 to TRDJ3; TRDD3 matches at 10 bases. The CDR3 totals 21 residues. The ends lost 3 bases at V and 2 bases at J; junction bases unmatched: 15. The V gene's germline CDR1 is GEAIGNYY and CDR2 EKD. The chain's CDR3 is CACDSVEGDTRPTWDTRQMFF. The CDR3 DNA is TGTGCCTGTGACTCCGTAGAGGGGGATACGCGACCCACCTGGGACACCCGACAGATGTTTTTC.

This clone turned up a few times. The TCRdb protein, from a much larger clone, departs from this DNA's translation at residue 8, likely by read error; the protein shown derives from the DNA. This chain uses TRDV2 with TRDJ1, with TRDD3 matching over 8 bases. In germline, CDR1 is GEAIGNYY, CDR2 EKD. This CDR3 contains 17 residues. V was pared by 3 bases and J by 0 bases, with 11 bases of the junction left unmatched. DNA of the CDR3: TGTGCCTGTGACGGACTGGGGGGCCTTCTTAACACCGATAAACTCATCTTT. Its protein is CACDGLGGLLNTDKLIF.

This clone was recorded many times. A far larger clone is just one base off, so this is likely a read error. Additional DNA sequences in this sample encode the identical CDR3. The V call is TRDV2, the J call TRDJ1; possible D gene TRDD3, 5 bases. Germline CDR1 and CDR2: GEAIGNYY and EKD. Trimming left V 0 bases short and J 0 bases short, with 19 bases between. This CDR3 is built from 18 residues. CDR3 sequence: CACDTAGWGPTYTDKLIF. Written as DNA, the CDR3 is TGTGCCTGTGACACCGCTGGGTGGGGACCAACCTACACCGATAAACTCATCTTT.

As concerns this clone: A much larger clone lies a single base off, so this may be a read error. Additional DNA sequences in this sample encode the identical CDR3. The rearrangement joins TRDV2 to TRDJ1, with D perhaps TRDD3 (5 bases). The CDR3 consists of 15 residues. CDR1 is GEAIGNYY, CDR2 EKD, per germline. CDR3 in amino acids: CACDTVGAYTDKLIF. The CDR3 DNA reads TGTGCCTGTGACACCGTTGGGGCGTACACCGATAAACTCATCTTC.

On this clone itself: The protein that TCRdb holds for this DNA derives from a much larger clone and differs from the translated DNA at residue 10, which likely indicates a read error; the protein shown here is translated from the DNA. V is TRDV2 and J is TRDJ3, with D possibly being TRDD3 (5 bases). Per the germline V gene, CDR1 is GEAIGNYY and CDR2 is EKD. Trimming pared 0 bases from V and 2 bases from J, leaving 22 bases between. The CDR3 covers 21 residues. The CDR3 bases are TGTGCCTGTGACACCGCGGAGAGAGGGAAGGATAACCCCTGGGACACCCGACAGATGTTTTTC. As protein: CACDTAERGKDNPWDTRQMFF.

This clone was counted only a few times. TCRdb's protein, taken from a much larger clone, differs from this DNA's translation at residue 13, likely owing to a read error; the protein displayed comes from the DNA. The rearrangement links TRDV2 to TRDJ1, with TRDD3 identical over 13 bases. V lost 3 bases and J lost 3; bases outside the gene matches: 12. This CDR3 comprises 18 residues. Germline V gives CDR1 GEAIGNYY, CDR2 EKD. CDR3 region: CACDAVLGDTRDADKLIF. The DNA of the CDR3 is TGTGCCTGTGACGCCGTACTGGGGGATACGCGGGACGCCGATAAACTCATCTTT.

This clone was counted at least ten times. This likely traces to a read error, being one base from a far larger clone. Distinct nucleotide sequences in the sample also encode this CDR3. The rearrangement uses TRDV2 and TRDJ3; 10 nucleotides align to TRDD3. The CDR3 is 19 residues long. V shed 0 bases and J 0 bases; nucleotides not matched to a gene: 4. Germline V gene sequence: CDR1 GEAIGNYY, CDR2 EKD. This chain's CDR3 is CACDTVGDTSSWDTRQMFF. Written as DNA, the CDR3 is TGTGCCTGTGACACCGTGGGGGATACCAGCTCCTGGGACACCCGACAGATGTTTTTC.

By share of the sample, this clone is medium-sized (0.01 to 0.1%). Other DNA sequences in this sample translate to the same CDR3. The V call is TRDV2, the J call TRDJ1; possible D gene TRDD3, 6 bases. Germline V gene sequence: CDR1 GEAIGNYY, CDR2 EKD. V lost 3 bases and J 4 bases, leaving 20 bases between the germline ends. CDR3 length: 16 residues. The CDR3 coding sequence is TGTGCCTGTGACTCGCTCTGGGGTCACTCCAACGATAAACTCATCTTT. Its translation: CACDSLWGHSNDKLIF.

This clone was seen more than once but under ten times. A far larger clone is only one base removed, so a read error is likely. At the DNA level, this CDR3 is encoded by other sequences in the same sample as well. V usage is TRDV2 and J usage is TRDJ1; 7 positions match TRDD3. This CDR3 contains 18 residues. CDR1 and CDR2 from the germline V gene are GEAIGNYY and EKD. The V gene end was trimmed by 4 bases and the J gene end by 0 bases; junction bases not matched to a gene: 16. The CDR3 region is CACEPLTLLGIHTDKLIF. The CDR3 DNA reads TGTGCCTGTGAACCCCTAACCTTACTGGGGATCCACACCGATAAACTCATCTTT.

This clone appeared a few times. This CDR3 is also generated by other DNA sequences in the sample. The rearrangement uses TRDV2 and TRDJ1, with 7 bases lining up with TRDD3. CDR1 and CDR2 from the germline V gene are GEAIGNYY and EKD. Germline trimming cut 1 base from V and 3 bases from J; bases unmatched to any gene: 4. The CDR3 has 14 amino acids. CDR3 sequence (DNA): TGTGCCTGTGACACGCTGGGGGGGTCCGATAAACTCATCTTT. Amino acid sequence: CACDTLGGSDKLIF.

This clone is termed hyperexpanded. The same CDR3 also results from other DNA sequences found in this sample. The V call is TRDV2, the J call TRDJ1; maybe TRDD3 (5 bases). V lost 1 base and J lost 0, with 11 bases in between. The CDR3 totals 15 residues. Germline assignment: CDR1 GEAIGNYY and CDR2 EKD. This chain's CDR3 is CACDTVGTYTDKLIF. CDR3 sequence (DNA): TGTGCCTGTGACACAGTGGGGACGTACACCGATAAACTCATCTTT.

The chain joins TRDV2 to TRDJ1, with D unresolved. This CDR3 spans 15 amino acids. Germline CDR1 is GEAIGNYY and CDR2 is EKD. Trimming removed 3 bases at V and 3 bases at J, with 16 bases between. The CDR3 sequence is CACDPVAGGADKLIF. CDR3 nucleotides: TGTGCCTGTGACCCCGTAGCTGGAGGGGCCGATAAACTCATCTTT.

Remarks on this clone: The mismatch at residue 4 between this DNA's translation and the TCRdb protein of a much larger clone likely reflects a read error; the protein shown is translated from the DNA. V and J are TRDV2 and TRDJ1, with 9 bases fitting TRDD3. The germline CDR1 and CDR2 sequences are GEAIGNYY and EKD. The CDR3 runs 15 residues. The V and J ends lost 6 bases and 4 bases, in that order; junction bases with no gene match: 11. The CDR3 coding sequence is TGTGCCTGTTCTTCTCTGGGGGATTTCGGCGATAAACTCATCTTT. Translating it yields CACSSLGDFGDKLIF.

This clone was counted only a few times. A far bigger clonotype differs at one base, so this is likely a read error. Other DNA sequences of this sample code for an identical CDR3. The chain joins TRDV2 to TRDJ1; 8 bases map to TRDD3. This CDR3 contains 15 residues. From germline, CDR1 is GEAIGNYY and CDR2 EKD. The CDR3 nucleotides read TGCGCCTGTGACACTCTACTGGGGGACACCGATAAACTCATCTTT. It yields the protein CACDTLLGDTDKLIF.

This clone was detected a few times. The likely explanation is a read error, given a far larger clone one base away. The sample carries other DNA sequences with the same CDR3. The V and J genes are TRDV2 and TRDJ1; maybe TRDD3 (5 bases). V was cut by 1 base and J by 0 bases, with 17 bases left in between. The CDR3 totals 17 residues. Per the germline V gene, CDR1 is GEAIGNYY and CDR2 is EKD. The CDR3 sequence is CACDTVGVGLYTDKLIF. In DNA form, the CDR3 reads TGTGCCTGTGACACTGTTGGGGTCGGATTATACACCGATAAACTCATCTTT.

This clone was recorded a few times. A far larger clone is one base from this, pointing to a likely read error. This sample includes further DNA sequences coding for the same CDR3. V gene TRDV2 combines with J gene TRDJ1, with TRDD3 identical over 10 bases. The CDR3 has 18 residues. V dropped 3 bases and J dropped 8; count of bases not matched to a gene: 20. The germline V gene has CDR1 GEAIGNYY and CDR2 EKD. CDR3 sequence: CACDAADGGYTPRGKLIF. The CDR3 coding sequence is TGTGCCTGTGACGCCGCGGATGGGGGATACACCCCTAGGGGCAAACTCATCTTT.

This clone was observed a few times. TCRdb lists the protein of a much larger clone for this DNA, which differs at residue 3, so this is likely a read error; the protein given here is translated from the DNA itself. The chain combines TRDV2 with TRDJ1; 13 bases are a match to TRDD3. Germline V gene lookup returns CDR1 GEAIGNYY and CDR2 EKD. This CDR3 is built from 18 residues. The CDR3 region has the DNA TGTGCCCGTGACACCATACTGGGGGATACGTATTACACCGATAAACTCATCTTT. Translating it yields CARDTILGDTYYTDKLIF.

For this clone: With only one base between it and a far larger clone, this is likely a read error. The V gene is TRDV2, the J gene TRDJ1; no clear D. Germline V CDR1 and CDR2: GEAIGNYY, EKD. CDR3 length equals 13 residues. The CDR3 nucleotides are TGTGCCTGTGACGCCATCTCAGCCGATAAACCCATCTTT. Amino acids: CACDAISADKPIF.

In its sample, this clone was seen a few times. A read error likely explains this, since a far larger clone differs by one base. The chain links TRDV2 to TRDJ3; 10 nucleotides line up with TRDD3. Germline loops: CDR1 GEAIGNYY, CDR2 EKD. The CDR3 runs 21 residues. The V and J ends lost 3 bases and 0 bases, in that order; junction bases with no gene match: 13. The CDR3 sequence is CACDAVRTGGSNSWDTRQMFF. CDR3 nucleotide sequence: TGTGCCTGTGACGCCGTGCGTACTGGGGGATCAAACTCCTGGGACACCCGACAGATGTTTTTC.

The chain is built from TRDV1 and TRDJ1, with TRDD3 as a possible D gene (6 bases). The V and J ends lost 2 bases and 0 bases respectively, with 25 bases between them. This CDR3 comprises 20 residues. Germline-derived CDR1 and CDR2 are TSWWSYY and QGS. For the CDR3, the DNA is TGTGCTCTTGGGGAATTCCAGAAGGGGGTGTGGGGGCCACACACCGATAAACTCATCTTT. Translated: CALGEFQKGVWGPHTDKLIF.

Notes on this clone: This likely stems from a read error, as it lies one base from a far larger clone. V usage is TRDV2 and J usage is TRDJ1; possible D gene TRDD3, 6 bases. Trimming took 1 base from V and 1 from J, leaving 9 bases between them. Germline V gene lookup returns CDR1 GEAIGNYY and CDR2 EKD. The CDR3 extends over 14 amino acids. The CDR3 sequence: CACDTPLGTDKLIF. The CDR3 nucleotides are TGTGCCTGTGACACGCCACTGGGCACCGATAAACTCATCTTT.

Concerning this clone itself: TCRdb assigns this DNA the protein of a much larger clone, which departs from its translation at residue 17; this likely reflects a read error, and the protein shown comes from translating the DNA. J is TRDJ1 and V is TRDV2; 11 bases map to TRDD3. The CDR3 is made up of 19 amino acids. Germline V gives CDR1 GEAIGNYY, CDR2 EKD. The chain's CDR3 is CACDTVLLGDTQNHDKRIF. CDR3 nucleotide sequence: TGTGCCTGTGACACCGTACTCCTGGGGGATACTCAGAACCACGATAAACGCATCTTT.

This clone was counted at least ten times. A far larger clone is one base from this, pointing to a likely read error. Distinct nucleotide sequences in the sample also encode this CDR3. This chain links TRDV2 with TRDJ1; D is perhaps TRDD3 (5 bases). The CDR3 runs to 17 residues. From germline, CDR1 is GEAIGNYY and CDR2 EKD. The CDR3 bases are TGTGCCTGTGACACCGTTGGGGTCGGATTATACACTGATAAACTCATCTTT. This codes for CACDTVGVGLYTDKLIF.

This clone came up a few times. This DNA translates differently at residue 15 from the TCRdb protein, which is that of a much larger clone; a read error is likely, and the protein shown is the DNA's own translation. The J gene is TRDJ1, the V gene TRDV2; 12 positions match TRDD3. The CDR3 covers 19 residues. Germline-derived CDR1 and CDR2 are GEAIGNYY and EKD. Here the CDR3 reads CACDPVLGDTQLYTGKLIF. In DNA form, the CDR3 reads TGTGCCTGTGACCCGGTACTGGGGGATACACAGTTGTACACCGGTAAACTCATCTTT.

To note about this clone: A read error is the likely source, as a far larger clone sits one nucleotide away. The same CDR3 is also encoded by other DNA sequences in this sample. V gene TRDV2 combines with J gene TRDJ1; a weak D match, TRDD3 (6 bases). Trimming removed 1 base at V and 3 bases at J, with 26 bases between. The CDR3 sequence is 19 residues long. Germline V CDR1 and CDR2: GEAIGNYY, EKD. CDR3 region: CACDTLLPTRGSRPDKLIF. In DNA, the CDR3 is TGTGCCTGTGACACTTTGCTTCCAACCCGGGGATCTCGTCCCGATAAACTCATCTTT.